Listed here are 22 T cell receptor beta chains from one sample, sequenced in a study of a mutant IDH1 vaccine in newly diagnosed glioma (dated by TCRdb to about 2021). The time point label of this sample denotes: week 47, end of study. Each vaccine dose, consisting of 300 ug of a 20-mer mutant IDH1 peptide in Montanide, was administered subcutaneously with topical imiquimod. Preparation of the library involved the immunoSEQ multiplex PCR assay. Entries here come from immuneACCESS through TCRdb and include only in-frame sequences with V and J called. Some clones fail to appear in such tables; in the studies checked, an unresolved V gene covers under half of the shortfall, and the cause of the remainder is unknown. The sample profile shows over 50,000 clones; 70% to 85% of them were found once. Around 4.9% of the sample goes to the ten largest clones. These TCRs' antigens remain unknown. The sample consisted of PBMCs, taken from a glioma patient whose treatment included an IDH1 peptide vaccine. Every receptor here comes from a woman in her thirties or forties with glioma. Some clones in this sample may be carry-over from other donors' samples.

The chain is built from TRBV2 and TRBJ1-5; weak D call: TRBD1 (5 bases). Germline CDR1 reads SNHLY; CDR2 reads FYNNEI. The CDR3 has 13 amino acids. V dropped 9 bases and J dropped 1 base, with 10 bases sitting between them. The CDR3 region is CASRRDSNQPQHF. Written as DNA, the CDR3 is TGTGCCAGTCGCCGGGACAGCAATCAGCCCCAGCATTTT.

The chain is built from TRBV5-1 and TRBJ1-1, with no clear D. CDR3 length equals 13 residues. V dropped 4 bases and J dropped 1 base, with 8 bases sitting between them. Germline-derived CDR1 and CDR2 are SGHRS and YFSETQ. CDR3 amino acids: CASSLDPNTEAFF. The CDR3, as DNA: TGCGCCAGCAGCCTCGATCCGAACACTGAAGCTTTCTTT.

The chain links TRBV2 to TRBJ2-7; 9 nucleotides align to TRBD2. J gave up 3 bases and V 3 bases, and 12 bases lay outside the gene matches. Germline-derived CDR1 and CDR2 are SNHLY and FYNNEI. The CDR3 runs 17 residues. The CDR3 DNA sequence: TGTGCCAGCAGTGAGTTTTTGCGGGGGGGTGGGAACTACGAGCAGTACTTC. Its translation is CASSEFLRGGGNYEQYF. Complete variable domain (other parts from reference TRBV2 and TRBJ2-7): EPEVTQTPSHQVTQMGQEVILRCVPISNHLYFYWYRQILGQKVEFLVSFYNNEISEKSEIFDDQFSVERPDGSNFTLKIRSTKLEDSAMYFCASSEFLRGGGNYEQYFGPGTRLTVT.

This chain uses TRBV14 with TRBJ2-5; D gene unclear. Germline V gene data show CDR1 as SGHDN and CDR2 as FVKESK. The CDR3 consists of 13 residues. V was pared by 4 bases and J by 5 bases, with 11 bases between. In DNA form, the CDR3 reads TGTGCCAGCAGCCCTCTAAGCCGGGAGACCCAGTACTTC. Translating it yields CASSPLSRETQYF.

The chain employs TRBV10-3 and TRBJ1-1; D is unresolved. The germline CDR1 and CDR2 sequences are ENHRY and SYGVKD. V was clipped by 7 bases and J by 0 bases, with 3 bases between them. This CDR3 is 11 amino acids long. CDR3 DNA sequence: TGTGCCATCACGGTGAACACTGAAGCTTTCTTT. Translated: CAITVNTEAFF.

The rearrangement joins TRBV29-1 to TRBJ2-3; D perhaps matches TRBD2 (6 bases). This CDR3 comprises 14 residues. V shed 1 base and J shed 2 bases, with 10 bases lying between them. Germline V gene lookup returns CDR1 SQVTM and CDR2 ANQGSEA. The CDR3, as DNA: TGCAGCGTTGAAGGCGGGACCTCCACAGATACGCAGTATTTT. Its protein is CSVEGGTSTDTQYF.

The genes are TRBV7-8 and TRBJ1-5; D gene ambiguous. The CDR3 runs to 17 residues. V was trimmed by 4 bases and J by 2 bases, leaving 18 bases between them. Looked up from germline, CDR1 is SGHVS and CDR2 is FQNEAQ. The CDR3 protein is CASSYSRTQVGNQPQHF. CDR3 in DNA: TGTGCCAGCAGCTACAGTCGGACCCAGGTTGGCAATCAGCCCCAGCATTTT.

The gene calls are TRBV9 and TRBJ2-2; D might be TRBD1 or TRBD2, each matching 6 bases. Trimming stripped 5 bases from V and 6 bases from J, with 8 bases between. There are 12 residues in the CDR3. CDR1 is SGDLS and CDR2 is YYNGEE in the germline V gene. The CDR3: CASREGAGELFF. The DNA of the CDR3 is TGTGCCAGCAGGGAGGGGGCCGGGGAGCTGTTTTTT.

The CDR3 DNA reads as TGCGCCAGCAGCCAAGATCATGAGCAGTTCTTC. This codes for CASSQDHEQFF. The rearrangement joins TRBV4-3 to TRBJ2-1; no clear D. Trimming shortened V by 0 bases and J by 8 bases, and 2 bases separated the two germline ends. The CDR3 runs to 11 residues. Per the germline V gene, CDR1 is LGHNA and CDR2 is YSLEER.

J is TRBJ1-3 and V is TRBV18; D gene ambiguous. Germline V gene sequence: CDR1 KGHSH, CDR2 LQKENI. The CDR3 is made up of 13 amino acids. V lost 4 bases to trimming and J lost 3 bases, with 7 bases between them. The CDR3 sequence: CASSQGHGNTIYF. DNA for the CDR3: TGTGCCAGCTCACAGGGTCATGGAAACACCATATATTTT.

V gene TRBV2 combines with J gene TRBJ1-5; 7 bases map to TRBD1. Trimming took 3 bases from V and 7 from J; bases not matched to a gene: 9. This CDR3 comprises 15 residues. Germline assignment: CDR1 SNHLY and CDR2 FYNNEI. The CDR3 sequence: CASSDRAAGGQPQHF. The DNA of the CDR3 is TGTGCCAGCAGTGATAGAGCGGCAGGGGGACAGCCCCAGCATTTT.

Worth noting for this clone: This specimen includes other DNA sequences encoding the same CDR3. The gene calls are TRBV10-3 and TRBJ1-1, with a tentative D call TRBD1 (5 bases). CDR3 length: 14 residues. Germline V gene data show CDR1 as ENHRY and CDR2 as SYGVKD. V was shortened by 4 bases and J by 1 base, with 10 bases between the two germline ends. The CDR3 coding sequence is TGTGCCATCAGTGCTTTAACAGGGAACACTGAAGCTTTCTTT. This codes for CAISALTGNTEAFF.

There are a few counts of this clone. V usage is TRBV7-2 and J usage is TRBJ1-5, with TRBD1 identical over 11 bases. J lost 6 bases, V lost 5 bases, and 6 bases had no gene match. The germline gives CDR1 SGHTA, CDR2 FQGNSA. CDR3 length: 15 residues. The CDR3 DNA follows: TGTGCCAGCAGCCGGACAGGGGGCTCCTCTCAGCCCCAGCATTTT. It is translated as CASSRTGGSSQPQHF.

This chain links TRBV7-9 with TRBJ1-1; tentatively, D is TRBD1 (5 bases). The CDR3 consists of 16 residues. V lost 2 bases, J lost 0 bases, and 13 bases lay in between. From germline, CDR1 is SEHNR and CDR2 FQNEAQ (reference sequence). The CDR3 DNA reads TGTGCCAGCAGCTTAAAAAAAAGGGGCATGAACACTGAAGCTTTCTTT. Encoded protein: CASSLKKRGMNTEAFF.

The sample holds one count of this clone. V gene TRBV6-5 combines with J gene TRBJ2-3; D remains unclear. From germline, CDR1 is MNHEY and CDR2 SVGAGI. The CDR3 is 15 residues long. V was shortened by 1 base and J by 0 bases, with 8 bases between the two germline ends. The chain's CDR3 is CASSYFPTSTDTQYF. Here the CDR3 DNA reads TGTGCCAGCAGTTACTTTCCGACTAGCACAGATACGCAGTATTTT.

In this sample, this clone turned up once. V usage is TRBV19 and J usage is TRBJ2-3; 12 nucleotides agree with TRBD2. This CDR3 is built from 16 residues. Trimming at V came to 5 bases and at J to 6 bases, leaving 9 bases not matched to a gene. Looked up from germline, CDR1 is LNHDA and CDR2 is SQIVND (reference sequence). The CDR3 DNA follows: TGTGCCAGTAGTGATGGACTAGCGGGGCCCGGGGATACGCAGTATTTT. It translates to CASSDGLAGPGDTQYF.

The chain has TRBV6-5 and TRBJ2-1; 8 bases line up with TRBD2. Trimming took 4 bases from V and 7 from J; bases not matched to a gene: 6. CDR1 is MNHEY and CDR2 is SVGAGI in the germline V gene. CDR3 length: 14 amino acids. CDR3 nucleotides: TGTGCCAGCAGTTCTATAGCGGGGCAAAATGAGCAGTTCTTC. Protein: CASSSIAGQNEQFF.

The chain employs TRBV10-1 and TRBJ2-3; D is unresolved. Germline CDR1 and CDR2: WNHNN and SYGVQD (reference sequence). V lost 3 bases to trimming and J lost 2 bases, with 9 bases between them. The CDR3 totals 14 residues. In DNA form, the CDR3 reads TGCGCCAGCAGTGATAGCCCAGACACAGATACGCAGTATTTT. Translation: CASSDSPDTDTQYF.

This clone was detected once. The CDR3 nucleotides read TGCGCCAGCAGCTTGAGGCGGGGGGGTGAGTACGAGCAGTACTTC. Its protein product is CASSLRRGGEYEQYF. The J gene is TRBJ2-7, the V gene TRBV5-1; TRBD2 matches at 9 bases. The length of the CDR3 is 15 residues. Germline lookup yields CDR1 SGHRS and CDR2 YFSETQ. V gave up 1 base and J gave up 4 bases; unmatched junction bases: 6. The entire variable domain, with the rest obtained from reference TRBV5-1 and TRBJ2-7, is as follows: KAGVTQTPRYLIKTRGQQVTLSCSPISGHRSVSWYQQTPGQGLQFLFEYFSETQRNKGNFPGRFSGRQFSNSRSEMNVSTLELGDSALYLCASSLRRGGEYEQYFGPGTRLTVT.

V usage is TRBV29-1 and J usage is TRBJ1-4, with a possible D match to TRBD1 (6 bases). This CDR3 spans 13 amino acids. Germline CDR1 reads SQVTM; CDR2 reads ANQGSEA. With 4 bases removed from V and 11 bases from J, the gap between germline ends came to 17 bases. The CDR3 bases are TGCAGCGTTGTCGGGGCAGGGGAAGGGAAACTGTTTTTT. It specifies CSVVGAGEGKLFF.

J is TRBJ2-1 and V is TRBV6-5; maybe TRBD2 (7 bases). V shed 11 bases and J shed 0 bases, with 14 bases lying between them. Germline-derived CDR1 and CDR2 are MNHEY and SVGAGI. The CDR3 has 14 amino acids. The CDR3 region has the DNA TGTGCCGTCGGGGGGCGGAGCTCCTACAATGAGCAGTTCTTC. Encoded protein: CAVGGRSSYNEQFF.

V and J are TRBV4-3 and TRBJ1-2; D not certain. CDR3 length: 17 residues. The V and J ends lost 1 base and 6 bases respectively, with 21 bases between them. CDR1 LGHNA and CDR2 YSLEER come from the germline V gene. The CDR3 bases are TGCGCCAGCAGCCAAGGAGGAGCGGGCTTTCAAGTCGATGGCTACACCTTC. As protein: CASSQGGAGFQVDGYTF.